One T cell receptor (beta chain) is described in this entry. The data were obtained in a study of T cell responses to AZD1222 COVID-19 vaccine. TCRdb keeps only in-frame clones here, not all; method: immunoSEQ multiplex PCR. This table has 80,000 or so clones, about 74% appearing once. This specimen consisted of peripheral blood, obtained 28 days after the second dose of the MenACWY control vaccine. This clonotype originated in an adult who received the MenACWY meningococcal vaccine as a control.

CDR3 in amino acids: CSARRGSQYF. CDR3 nucleotide sequence: TGCAGTGCTAGACGGGGTTCCCAGTACTTC. The chain carries TRBV20-1 and TRBJ2-5, with D tentatively TRBD2 (5 bases). The CDR3 consists of 10 residues. The V gene's germline CDR1 is DFQATT and CDR2 SNEGSKA (reference sequence). Trimming cost V 2 bases and J 9 bases, with 7 bases left between them.